The present T cell receptor (beta chain) was sequenced within a study of beta chain features in type 1 diabetes. CD4+ naive, central memory, regulatory and stem cell-like memory cells were sorted via CD45RO/CCR7/CD25/CD127/CD95/CD27. cDNA synthesis used the whole RNA isolate, giving expressed TCRB sequences. Repertoires were generated with immunoSEQ multiplex PCR, while TCRdb's copy carries only in-frame clones and drops some. The profile shows around 300,000 clones, about 14% of them singletons. The germline V and J ends were trimmed by 5 bases and 7 bases, with 17 bases remaining between them. The germline V gene encodes CDR1 LGHNA and CDR2 YNFKEQ. This CDR3 region has 14 residues.

The sequence was collected from a man aged 25-45 years in good health. The chain recombines TRBV4-2 with TRBJ2-5; D assignment may be TRBD1 or TRBD2 (5 bases each). Sequencing was carried out using central memory CD4+ T cells from blood. CDR3 DNA sequence: TGTGCCAGCAGCTTAGTGTCGGGACCTCCGACCCAGTACTTC. It yields the protein CASSLVSGPPTQYF.